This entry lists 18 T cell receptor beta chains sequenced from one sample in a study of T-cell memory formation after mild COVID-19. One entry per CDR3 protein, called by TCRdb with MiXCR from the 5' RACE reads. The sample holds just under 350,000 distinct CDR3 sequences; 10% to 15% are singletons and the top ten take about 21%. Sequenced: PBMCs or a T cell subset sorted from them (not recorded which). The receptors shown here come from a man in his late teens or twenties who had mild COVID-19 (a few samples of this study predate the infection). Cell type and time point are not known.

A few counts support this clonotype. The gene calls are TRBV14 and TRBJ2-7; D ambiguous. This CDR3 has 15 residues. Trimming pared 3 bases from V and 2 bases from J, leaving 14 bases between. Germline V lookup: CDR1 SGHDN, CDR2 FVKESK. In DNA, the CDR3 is TGTGCCAGCAGCCAGGGTCAGGAAATTACCTACGAGCAGTACTTC. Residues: CASSQGQEITYEQYF.

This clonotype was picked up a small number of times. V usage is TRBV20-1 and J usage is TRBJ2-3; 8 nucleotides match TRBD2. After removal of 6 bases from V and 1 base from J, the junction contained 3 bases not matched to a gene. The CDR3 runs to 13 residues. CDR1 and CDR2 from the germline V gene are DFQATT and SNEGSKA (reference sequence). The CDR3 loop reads CSAPAGGTDTQYF. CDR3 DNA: TGCAGTGCCCCAGCGGGGGGCACAGATACGCAGTATTTT.

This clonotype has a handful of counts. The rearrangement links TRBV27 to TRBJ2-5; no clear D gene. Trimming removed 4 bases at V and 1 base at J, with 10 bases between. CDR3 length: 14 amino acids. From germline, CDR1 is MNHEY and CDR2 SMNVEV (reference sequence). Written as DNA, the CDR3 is TGTGCCAGCAGTTCGCGCCGGTTCCAAGAGACCCAGTACTTC. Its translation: CASSSRRFQETQYF.

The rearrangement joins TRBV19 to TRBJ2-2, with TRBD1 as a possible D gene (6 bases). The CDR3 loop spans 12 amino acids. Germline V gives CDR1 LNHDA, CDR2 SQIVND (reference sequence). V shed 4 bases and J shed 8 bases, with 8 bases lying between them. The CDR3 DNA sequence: TGTGCCAGTAGTAACAGGGAAGGGGAGCTGTTTTTT. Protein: CASSNREGELFF.

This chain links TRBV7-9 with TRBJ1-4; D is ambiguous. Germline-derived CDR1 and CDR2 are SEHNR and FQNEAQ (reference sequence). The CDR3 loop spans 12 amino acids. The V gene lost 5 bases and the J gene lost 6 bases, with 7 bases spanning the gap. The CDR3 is CASSAEYEKLFF. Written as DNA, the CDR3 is TGTGCCAGCAGCGCGGAGTATGAAAAACTGTTTTTT.

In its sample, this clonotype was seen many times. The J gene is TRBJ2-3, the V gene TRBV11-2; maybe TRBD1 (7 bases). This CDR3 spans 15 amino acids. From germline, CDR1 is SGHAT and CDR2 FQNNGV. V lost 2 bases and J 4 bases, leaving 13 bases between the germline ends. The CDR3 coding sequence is TGTGCCAGCAGCTTAATTACAGGGGAGGCAGATACGCAGTATTTT. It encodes CASSLITGEADTQYF.

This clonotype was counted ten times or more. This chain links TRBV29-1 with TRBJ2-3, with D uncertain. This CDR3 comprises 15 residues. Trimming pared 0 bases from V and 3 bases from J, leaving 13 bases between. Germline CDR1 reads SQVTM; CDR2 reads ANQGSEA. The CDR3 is CSVEDLRPRTDTQYF. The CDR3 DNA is TGCAGCGTTGAAGATCTCCGACCTAGAACAGATACGCAGTATTTT.

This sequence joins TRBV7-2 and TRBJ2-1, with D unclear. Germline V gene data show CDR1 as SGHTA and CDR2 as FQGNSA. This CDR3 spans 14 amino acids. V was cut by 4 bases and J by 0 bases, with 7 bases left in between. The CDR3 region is CASSYENSYNEQFF. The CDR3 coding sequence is TGTGCCAGCAGCTACGAGAACTCCTACAATGAGCAGTTCTTC.

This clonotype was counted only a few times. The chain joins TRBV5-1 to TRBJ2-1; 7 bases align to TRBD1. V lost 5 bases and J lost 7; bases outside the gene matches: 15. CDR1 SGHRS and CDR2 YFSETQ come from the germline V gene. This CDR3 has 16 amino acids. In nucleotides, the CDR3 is TGCGCCAGCAGATACGGTCCGGGACAGTTAAAGAATGAGCAGTTCTTC. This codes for CASRYGPGQLKNEQFF.

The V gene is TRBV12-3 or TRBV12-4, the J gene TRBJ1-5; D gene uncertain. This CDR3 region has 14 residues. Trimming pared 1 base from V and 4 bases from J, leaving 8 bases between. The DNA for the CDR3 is TGTGCCAGCAGTTTAGAGGGCTTGAATCAGCCCCAGCATTTT. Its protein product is CASSLEGLNQPQHF.

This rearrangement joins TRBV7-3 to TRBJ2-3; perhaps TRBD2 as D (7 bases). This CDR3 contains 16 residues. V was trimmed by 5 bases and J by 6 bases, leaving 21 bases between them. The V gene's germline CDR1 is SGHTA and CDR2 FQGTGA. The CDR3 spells CASSPPRTGGGDTQYF. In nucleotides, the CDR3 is TGTGCCAGCAGCCCGCCTCGGACGGGGGGCGGCGATACGCAGTATTTT.

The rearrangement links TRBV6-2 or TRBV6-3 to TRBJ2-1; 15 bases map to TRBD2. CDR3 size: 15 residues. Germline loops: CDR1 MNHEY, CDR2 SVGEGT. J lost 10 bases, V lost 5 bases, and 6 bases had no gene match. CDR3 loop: CASSRTSGGVSEQFF. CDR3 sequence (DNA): TGTGCCAGCAGTCGGACTAGCGGGGGGGTATCCGAGCAGTTCTTC.

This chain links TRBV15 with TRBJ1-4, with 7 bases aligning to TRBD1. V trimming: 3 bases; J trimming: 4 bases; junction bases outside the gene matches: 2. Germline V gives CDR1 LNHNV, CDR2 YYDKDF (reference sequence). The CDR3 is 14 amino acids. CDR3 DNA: TGTGCCACCAGCAGGGACAGGAATAATGAAAAACTGTTTTTT. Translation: CATSRDRNNEKLFF.

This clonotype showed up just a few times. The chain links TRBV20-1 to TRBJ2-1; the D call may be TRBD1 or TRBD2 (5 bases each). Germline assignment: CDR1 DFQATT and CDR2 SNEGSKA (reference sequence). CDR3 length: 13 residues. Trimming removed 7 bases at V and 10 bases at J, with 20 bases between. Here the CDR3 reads CSVLGQGGGEQFF. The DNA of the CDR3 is TGCAGTGTCCTGGGGCAGGGTGGAGGAGAGCAGTTCTTC.

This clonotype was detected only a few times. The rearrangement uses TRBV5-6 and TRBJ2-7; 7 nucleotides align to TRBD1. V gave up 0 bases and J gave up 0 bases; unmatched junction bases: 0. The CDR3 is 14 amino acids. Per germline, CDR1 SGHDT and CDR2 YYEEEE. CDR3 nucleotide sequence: TGTGCCAGCAGCTTGGGACAGGGCTCCTACGAGCAGTACGTC. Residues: CASSLGQGSYEQYV.

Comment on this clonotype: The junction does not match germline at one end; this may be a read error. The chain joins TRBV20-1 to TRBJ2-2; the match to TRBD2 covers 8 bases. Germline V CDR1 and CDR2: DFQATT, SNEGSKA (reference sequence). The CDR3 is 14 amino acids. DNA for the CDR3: TGCAGTGCTCAGAGGACTAGCAACAACGGGGAGCTGTTTTTT. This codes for CSAQRTSNNGELFF.

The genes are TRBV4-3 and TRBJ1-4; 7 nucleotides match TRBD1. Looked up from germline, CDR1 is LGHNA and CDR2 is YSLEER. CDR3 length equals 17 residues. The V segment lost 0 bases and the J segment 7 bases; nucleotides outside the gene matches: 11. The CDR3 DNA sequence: TGCGCCAGCAGCCAAGATCCCTCGGCAGGGGGAAGTGAAAAACTGTTTTTT. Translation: CASSQDPSAGGSEKLFF.

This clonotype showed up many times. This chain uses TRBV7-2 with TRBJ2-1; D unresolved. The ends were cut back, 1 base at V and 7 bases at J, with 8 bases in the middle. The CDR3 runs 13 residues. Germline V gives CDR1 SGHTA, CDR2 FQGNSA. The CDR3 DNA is TGTGCCAGCAGCTTAGGTCCATTGAATGAGCAGTTCTTC. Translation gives CASSLGPLNEQFF.